The clone carrying this T cell receptor (beta chain) qualifies as large. Each library started from approximately 14 ng of total RNA using the QIAseq Immune Repertoire TCR panel. MiXCR, applied by TCRdb to the reads, yields one record per CDR3 protein. The sample yields over 550 distinct CDR3 sequences, roughly 9% seen once. The sample is drawn from a study of circulating CD8 cells and anti-PD-1 response in melanoma. Study-level information: Of roughly 13 patients, seven got anti-PD-1 first and six had prior therapy. Complete or partial response defined responders; stable or progressive disease, non-responders.

This CDR3 contains 15 residues. CDR1 is SGHTA, CDR2 FQGTGA, per germline. V shed 4 bases, J shed 6 bases, and the junction held 4 bases outside the gene matches. From live CD3+CD8+TCRalphabeta+ cells, four PD-1 and/or TIGIT subsets were sorted. V gene TRBV7-3 combines with J gene TRBJ2-1, with 12 positions matching TRBD2. The sequence was collected from a human donor with melanoma. The source was CD8+ T cells from PBMCs, collected at baseline or after one month of anti-PD-1 therapy (not recorded which). This CDR3 reads CASSSLAGGRNEQFF. The DNA for the CDR3 is TGTGCCAGCAGCTCCCTAGCGGGGGGGCGCAATGAGCAGTTCTTC.